This entry describes one T cell receptor (beta chain). Its target is unknown. Generated by immunoSEQ multiplex PCR, the TCRdb table keeps only in-frame clones and is missing some. The table lists 90,000 to 130,000 clones, about 94% of them singletons. Losses at the gene ends were 4 bases for V and 9 bases for J; bases not matched to a gene: 20. Germline values: CDR1 MNHEY, CDR2 SMNVEV (reference sequence). CDR3 size: 17 residues. The data originate from a study of graft-versus-host responses after intestinal transplantation. The chain employs TRBV27 and TRBJ1-1, with 7 bases aligning to TRBD1. The receptor's source is a human donor who received an intestinal transplant. Sequences were derived from unstimulated CD8+ T cells sorted from spleen or lymph node cells, sampled before intestinal transplant. The DNA of the CDR3 is TGTGCCAGCAGTTCCACGATAAACAGGGGCCGTGGGGTACAAGCTTTCTTT. The encoded protein is CASSSTINRGRGVQAFF.